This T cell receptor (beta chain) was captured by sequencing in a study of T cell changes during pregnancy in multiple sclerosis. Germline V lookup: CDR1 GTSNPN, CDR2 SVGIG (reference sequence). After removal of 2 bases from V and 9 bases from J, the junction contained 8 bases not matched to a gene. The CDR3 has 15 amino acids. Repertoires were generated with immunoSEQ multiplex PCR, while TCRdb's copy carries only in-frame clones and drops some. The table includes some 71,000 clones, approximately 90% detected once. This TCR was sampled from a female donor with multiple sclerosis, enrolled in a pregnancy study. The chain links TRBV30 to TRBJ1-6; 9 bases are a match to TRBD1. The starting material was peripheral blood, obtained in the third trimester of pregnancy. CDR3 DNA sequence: TGTGCCTGGAGTTACATACAGGGGGCTTCTTCACCCCTCCACTTT. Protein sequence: CAWSYIQGASSPLHF.